What follows are 21 T cell receptor beta chains derived from one specimen sequenced in a study of blood T cell repertoires in COVID-19 (dated by TCRdb to about 2020). The library was prepared using the immunoSEQ multiplex PCR assay. TCRdb's version of the immuneACCESS table is confined to in-frame rearrangements and falls short of the full clone set. An unresolved V gene accounts for under half of the shortfall where checked; the remainder is of unknown origin. The sample profile shows 84,000 or so clones; approximately 84% of them were found once. Of the sample, approximately 6% falls within the top ten clones. Sequenced material: peripheral blood. These receptors were taken from a man in his 70s with COVID-19, enrolled during active disease.

As for this clone: The sample contains more than one DNA sequence encoding this CDR3. The chain has TRBV5-1 and TRBJ2-7; maybe TRBD2 (6 bases). The length of the CDR3 is 12 residues. V lost 0 bases and J lost 5, with 6 bases in between. CDR1 and CDR2 from the germline V gene are SGHRS and YFSETQ. CDR3 loop: CASSLAGDEQYF. The CDR3, as DNA: TGCGCCAGCAGCTTGGCGGGGGACGAGCAGTACTTC.

The chain has TRBV18 and TRBJ1-4, with D hard to call. Germline V gene data show CDR1 as KGHSH and CDR2 as LQKENI. This CDR3 spans 15 amino acids. The ends were cut back, 3 bases at V and 5 bases at J, with 13 bases in the middle. CDR3 sequence: CASSPFSAQNEKLFF. The CDR3 DNA is TGTGCCAGCTCACCCTTTAGCGCCCAGAATGAAAAACTGTTTTTT.

This clone was observed a few times. As DNA, the CDR3 is TGCGCCAGCAGCCACGGGCAGGGGCTTCCGAACACTGAAGCTTTCTTT. As protein: CASSHGQGLPNTEAFF. The chain employs TRBV4-3 and TRBJ1-1; D is perhaps TRBD1 (6 bases). Germline V gene data show CDR1 as LGHNA and CDR2 as YSLEER. This CDR3 is 16 amino acids long. Trimming cost V 3 bases and J 1 base, with 15 bases left between them.

Concerning this clone itself: Other DNA sequences in this sample translate to the same CDR3. DNA for the CDR3: TGTGCCAGTAGTACCAGACAGGGTTCCTACGAGCAGTACTTC. Translation: CASSTRQGSYEQYF. The rearrangement joins TRBV19 to TRBJ2-7; TRBD1 agrees at 7 bases. The CDR3 contains 14 residues. V was pared by 4 bases and J by 1 base, with 4 bases of the junction left unmatched. From germline, CDR1 is LNHDA and CDR2 SQIVND (reference sequence).

The J gene is TRBJ2-5, the V gene TRBV6-5; a weak D match, TRBD1 (6 bases). This CDR3 region has 15 residues. Between the trimmed V and J ends, which lost 4 bases and 3 bases, there was a span of 15 bases. Looked up from germline, CDR1 is MNHEY and CDR2 is SVGAGI. The CDR3 sequence is CASSSPPGQKETQYF. The CDR3 coding sequence is TGTGCCAGCAGTTCGCCCCCGGGACAAAAAGAGACCCAGTACTTC.

This chain links TRBV3-1 (or the pseudogene TRBV3-2) with TRBJ2-1, with D possibly TRBD2 on 5 matching bases. Trimming pared 0 bases from V and 5 bases from J, leaving 11 bases between. Germline CDR1 LGHDT, CDR2 YNNKEL (reference sequence). This CDR3 region has 15 residues. CDR3 sequence reads: CASSQDPGKHNEQFF. In DNA form, the CDR3 reads TGTGCCAGCAGCCAAGATCCGGGAAAGCACAATGAGCAGTTCTTC.

This chain uses TRBV19 with TRBJ1-5, with TRBD1 as a possible D gene (6 bases). CDR1 is LNHDA and CDR2 is SQIVND in the germline V gene (reference sequence). There are 13 residues in the CDR3. V was clipped by 5 bases and J by 11 bases, with 16 bases between them. The CDR3 sequence: CASSWGPEGTQHF. The CDR3 DNA reads as TGTGCCAGTAGTTGGGGGCCAGAAGGTACCCAGCATTTT.

This clone showed up just once. V gene TRBV12-5 combines with J gene TRBJ2-3; D is unclear. The V end lost 0 bases, the J end lost 0 bases, and 4 bases lay between the germline ends. Germline CDR1 LGHNT, CDR2 FRNRAP. This CDR3 spans 14 amino acids. CDR3 nucleotides: TGTGCTAGTGGTTTGGTACGGAGCACAGATACGCAGTATTTT. This sequence encodes CASGLVRSTDTQYF.

CDR3: CASSQEIATAQNYLSGNTIYF. The CDR3 DNA follows: TGTGCCAGCAGCCAAGAGATTGCGACTGCCCAAAATTACCTCTCTGGAAACACCATATATTTT. V usage is TRBV4-2 and J usage is TRBJ1-3; D not certain. Deletions cut 0 bases from V and 0 bases from J, with 24 bases between. The CDR3 length is 21 residues. The germline V gene has CDR1 LGHNA and CDR2 YNFKEQ.

The chain recombines TRBV19 with TRBJ2-2; 9 bases align to TRBD1. The CDR3 has 16 residues. Germline values: CDR1 LNHDA, CDR2 SQIVND (reference sequence). Losses at the gene ends were 5 bases for V and 2 bases for J; bases not matched to a gene: 6. The CDR3 loop reads CASSLGTGKNTGELFF. The CDR3 bases are TGTGCCAGTAGTCTCGGGACAGGGAAAAACACCGGGGAGCTGTTTTTT.

This chain connects TRBV7-2 to TRBJ2-3, with a possible D match to TRBD1 (5 bases). The CDR3 loop spans 15 amino acids. CDR1 SGHTA and CDR2 FQGNSA come from the germline V gene. V was clipped by 5 bases and J by 2 bases, with 14 bases between them. The CDR3 reads CASSPQGTYTDTQYF. The DNA for the CDR3 is TGTGCCAGCAGCCCCCAGGGTACTTACACAGATACGCAGTATTTT. The full variable domain, in which reference TRBV7-2 and TRBJ2-3 provide the parts outside the CDR3, is GAGVSQSPSNKVTEKGKDVELRCDPISGHTALYWYRQSLGQGLEFLIYFQGNSAPDKSGLPSDRFSAERTGGSVSTLTIQRTQQEDSAVYLCASSPQGTYTDTQYFGPGTRLTVL.

This sequence joins TRBV28 and TRBJ2-1, with 14 positions matching TRBD2. Germline CDR1 is MDHEN and CDR2 is SYDVKM. Trimming cost V 8 bases and J 9 bases; bases outside gene matches: 12. This CDR3 region has 16 residues. In nucleotides, the CDR3 is TGTGCCAGCCGACTAGCGGGAGGGATTTCTAACTCTGAGCAGTTCTTC. This sequence encodes CASRLAGGISNSEQFF.

The chain carries TRBV9 and TRBJ1-1; tentative D call: TRBD1 (5 bases). The germline gives CDR1 SGDLS, CDR2 YYNGEE. The CDR3 loop spans 14 amino acids. V was cut by 3 bases and J by 0 bases, with 9 bases left in between. CDR3: CASSETAMNTEAFF. The CDR3 bases are TGTGCCAGCAGCGAGACAGCTATGAACACTGAAGCTTTCTTT.

This clone was observed once. The chain is built from TRBV6-2 or TRBV6-3 and TRBJ2-2; TRBD2 agrees at 12 bases. Germline CDR1 MNHEY, CDR2 SVGEGT. The V and J ends lost 4 bases and 3 bases, in that order; junction bases with no gene match: 12. The CDR3 sequence is 19 residues long. Here the CDR3 DNA reads TGTGCCAGCAGTTCTCCTAGCGGGAGGGCCCTCGTGGACACCGGGGAGCTGTTTTTT. Translated, it gives CASSSPSGRALVDTGELFF.

V gene TRBV9 combines with J gene TRBJ1-1; possible D gene TRBD1, 6 bases. CDR3 length equals 15 residues. CDR1 and CDR2 (germline): SGDLS, YYNGEE. V lost 4 bases to trimming and J lost 7 bases, with 20 bases between them. The DNA of the CDR3 is TGTGCCAGCAGCCCACCCGGGGGGGAACAGGGTGAAGCTTTCTTT. As protein: CASSPPGGEQGEAFF.

The V call is TRBV19, the J call TRBJ1-1; the D gene is possibly TRBD1 (6 bases). V dropped 5 bases and J dropped 3 bases, with 10 bases sitting between them. Germline V gene sequence: CDR1 LNHDA, CDR2 SQIVND (reference sequence). CDR3 length: 13 residues. The CDR3 protein is CASSHRVDTEAFF. CDR3 bases: TGTGCCAGTAGTCACAGGGTCGACACTGAAGCTTTCTTT.

This CDR3 is CASSSRGGEDTQYF. Here the CDR3 DNA reads TGTGCCAGCAGCTCTCGGGGGGGCGAAGATACGCAGTATTTT. V usage is TRBV7-3 and J usage is TRBJ2-3; 8 positions match TRBD2. The CDR3 is made up of 14 amino acids. From germline, CDR1 is SGHTA and CDR2 FQGTGA. V gave up 4 bases and J gave up 5 bases; unmatched junction bases: 5.

This chain connects TRBV28 to TRBJ1-1; TRBD1 matches at 8 bases. Germline loops: CDR1 MDHEN, CDR2 SYDVKM. Trimming cost V 6 bases and J 1 base; bases outside gene matches: 4. The CDR3 runs 14 residues. The CDR3 DNA reads TGTGCCAGCAGGGTCAGGGGGCGGAACACTGAAGCTTTCTTT. This encodes CASRVRGRNTEAFF.

This chain connects TRBV10-3 to TRBJ2-1; perhaps TRBD2 as D (5 bases). The CDR3 has 14 residues. V gave up 0 bases and J gave up 7 bases, with 10 bases separating them. Germline V gene lookup returns CDR1 ENHRY and CDR2 SYGVKD. CDR3 sequence (DNA): TGTGCCATCAGTGAGTCGAGTGAGGGTAATGAGCAGTTCTTC. Amino acid sequence: CAISESSEGNEQFF.

The J gene is TRBJ2-7, the V gene TRBV27, with 7 positions matching TRBD2. Trimming cost V 8 bases and J 0 bases; bases outside gene matches: 10. The CDR3 is 15 residues long. CDR1 and CDR2 (germline): MNHEY, SMNVEV (reference sequence). The CDR3 spells CASPSGEGRSYEQYF. In nucleotides, the CDR3 is TGTGCCAGCCCCTCCGGGGAGGGCCGCTCCTACGAGCAGTACTTC.

Only a few counts were recorded for this clone. This CDR3 is CASSAGPNTGGDRETQYF. The CDR3 DNA is TGTGCCAGCAGCGCGGGCCCCAACACAGGGGGGGATCGAGAGACCCAGTACTTC. The chain is built from TRBV9 and TRBJ2-5; D perhaps matches TRBD1 (8 bases). The V gene lost 3 bases and the J gene lost 4 bases, with 25 bases spanning the gap. Per germline, CDR1 SGDLS and CDR2 YYNGEE. This CDR3 contains 18 residues.